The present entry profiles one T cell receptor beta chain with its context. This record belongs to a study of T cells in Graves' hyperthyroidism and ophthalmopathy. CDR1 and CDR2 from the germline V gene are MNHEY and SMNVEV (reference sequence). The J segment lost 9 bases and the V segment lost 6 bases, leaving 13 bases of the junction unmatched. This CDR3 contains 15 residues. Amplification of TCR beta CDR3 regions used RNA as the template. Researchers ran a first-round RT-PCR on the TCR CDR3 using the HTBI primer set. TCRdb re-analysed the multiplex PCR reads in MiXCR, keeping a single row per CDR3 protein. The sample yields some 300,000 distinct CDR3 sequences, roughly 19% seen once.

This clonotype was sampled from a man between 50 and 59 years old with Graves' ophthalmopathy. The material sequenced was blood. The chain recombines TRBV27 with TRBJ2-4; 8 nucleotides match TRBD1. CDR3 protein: CASRTERQGTGIQYF. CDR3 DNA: TGTGCCAGCAGGACCGAAAGACAGGGGACGGGCATTCAGTACTTC.